This T cell receptor beta chain was recorded in a study of blood T cell repertoires in COVID-19. This CDR3 is 19 amino acids long. CDR1 SGDLS and CDR2 YYNGEE come from the germline V gene. V lost 0 bases and J lost 1, with 20 bases in between. Produced via immunoSEQ multiplex PCR; TCRdb's table is partial and in-frame only. The sample shows around 16,000 clones, approximately 85% of them seen only once. The rearrangement joins TRBV9 to TRBJ2-1; D unresolved. The sample was peripheral blood. The TCR originated in a man in his 70s in a cohort sampled during active COVID-19. The CDR3 nucleotides read TGTGCCAGCAGCGTAGCGGAGTGGCCCAACCTTCTTTCCTACAATGAGCAGTTCTTC. The encoded protein is CASSVAEWPNLLSYNEQFF.